Shown below are 13 T cell receptor beta chains from a single sample sequenced in a study of blood T cell repertoires in COVID-19. Profiling relied on immunoSEQ multiplex PCR, and the TCRdb table lists in-frame clones only, not all of them. The top ten clones hold 4% to 4.5% of a sample with 250,000 to 350,000 clones, roughly 85% of them seen once. Sequencing used PBMCs or T cells enriched from blood (not recorded which). These receptors all come from a woman aged 25-40 years who had recovered from COVID-19.

The chain has TRBV28 and TRBJ1-1, with 7 bases aligning to TRBD1. The V and J ends lost 5 bases and 9 bases, in that order; junction bases with no gene match: 9. Germline values: CDR1 MDHEN, CDR2 SYDVKM. The CDR3 length is 13 residues. The CDR3 region has the DNA TGTGCCAGCAGTCTACGGACAGGTGGTAAAGCTTTCTTT. The encoded protein is CASSLRTGGKAFF.

V gene TRBV6-5 combines with J gene TRBJ1-6; 8 bases line up with TRBD1. The V and J ends lost 8 bases and 7 bases, in that order; junction bases with no gene match: 7. The CDR3 covers 14 residues. CDR1 and CDR2 from the germline V gene are MNHEY and SVGAGI. CDR3 amino acids: CASSSGTGNSPLHF. Written as DNA, the CDR3 is TGTGCCAGCTCGTCCGGGACAGGCAATTCACCCCTCCACTTT.

The chain uses TRBV14 and TRBJ1-1; D is undetermined. Germline CDR1 reads SGHDN; CDR2 reads FVKESK. This CDR3 has 13 amino acids. The germline V and J ends were trimmed by 1 base and 7 bases, with 10 bases remaining between them. This chain's CDR3 is CASSQVGMGEAFF. In DNA, the CDR3 is TGTGCCAGCAGCCAAGTCGGGATGGGTGAAGCTTTCTTT.

This chain uses TRBV28 with TRBJ1-2; TRBD1 aligns across 8 bases. The trim removed 6 bases at V and 0 bases at J, leaving 3 bases unmatched. The length of the CDR3 is 14 residues. The germline V gene encodes CDR1 MDHEN and CDR2 SYDVKM. Here the CDR3 reads CASSPGQANYGYTF. Written as DNA, the CDR3 is TGTGCCAGCAGCCCGGGACAGGCTAACTATGGCTACACCTTC.

This clone was recorded a few times. The rearrangement links TRBV28 to TRBJ1-2, with 8 positions matching TRBD1. CDR1 and CDR2 from the germline V gene are MDHEN and SYDVKM. This CDR3 contains 14 residues. The ends lost 10 bases at V and 6 bases at J; junction bases unmatched: 13. The CDR3 nucleotides are TGTGCCACCTATCTAGAACAGGGGGAGCATGGCTACACCTTC. It is translated as CATYLEQGEHGYTF.

This chain connects TRBV5-4 to TRBJ1-1; TRBD1 matches 8 bases. V shed 1 base and J 5 bases; nucleotides not matched to a gene: 13. The CDR3 runs to 17 residues. Germline CDR1 is SGHNT and CDR2 is YYREEE (reference sequence). Here the CDR3 reads CASSLLVLTGTGTEAFF. As DNA, the CDR3 is TGTGCCAGCAGCTTGCTGGTCCTTACCGGGACAGGAACTGAAGCTTTCTTT.

The rearrangement uses TRBV7-9 and TRBJ1-2; TRBD1 matches at 7 bases. V gave up 1 base and J gave up 6 bases; unmatched junction bases: 2. The CDR3 covers 13 residues. Germline V gives CDR1 SEHNR, CDR2 FQNEAQ (reference sequence). CDR3 bases: TGTGCCAGCAGCTTAGGGACAGGCCATGGCTACACCTTC. Translated, it gives CASSLGTGHGYTF.

The genes are TRBV28 and TRBJ2-7, with D possibly matching TRBD2 (6 bases). The germline V and J ends were trimmed by 8 bases and 1 base, with 18 bases remaining between them. This CDR3 is 15 amino acids long. Germline-derived CDR1 and CDR2 are MDHEN and SYDVKM. Written as DNA, the CDR3 is TGTGCCAGCTCTTCTCGCGGGGTACCTTCCTACGAGCAGTACTTC. Encoded protein: CASSSRGVPSYEQYF.

The chain recombines TRBV11-2 with TRBJ2-7; 7 nucleotides line up with TRBD1. V lost 0 bases to trimming and J lost 3 bases; unmatched junction nucleotides: 5. Germline CDR1 is SGHAT and CDR2 is FQNNGV. The CDR3 spans 15 residues. The CDR3 region is CASSLEGRGLYEQYF. In nucleotides, the CDR3 is TGTGCCAGCAGCTTAGAAGGTAGGGGGCTCTACGAGCAGTACTTC.

The DNA of the CDR3 is TGTGCCAGCGCTAGGACAGGGAGAAACACTGAAGCTTTCTTT. Translated, it gives CASARTGRNTEAFF. The gene calls are TRBV3-1 (or the pseudogene TRBV3-2) and TRBJ1-1; 8 bases are shared with TRBD1. Germline values: CDR1 LGHDT, CDR2 YNNKEL (reference sequence). Losses at the gene ends were 8 bases for V and 2 bases for J; bases not matched to a gene: 7. The CDR3 loop spans 14 amino acids.

This sequence joins TRBV2 and TRBJ2-7; TRBD1 aligns across 7 bases. The junction had 3 bases not matched to a gene; V was cut back by 3 bases and J by 1 base. The CDR3 extends over 14 amino acids. Germline V gives CDR1 SNHLY, CDR2 FYNNEI. The CDR3 sequence is CASSEDRSSYEQYF. The CDR3 nucleotides are TGTGCCAGCAGTGAGGACAGGAGTTCCTACGAGCAGTACTTC.

V gene TRBV7-2 combines with J gene TRBJ1-1; D gene ambiguous. CDR1 SGHTA and CDR2 FQGNSA come from the germline V gene. The CDR3 extends over 13 amino acids. V dropped 1 base and J dropped 4 bases, with 7 bases sitting between them. This CDR3 is CASSLGGGTEAFF. CDR3 nucleotide sequence: TGTGCCAGCAGCTTAGGGGGAGGCACTGAAGCTTTCTTT.

This sequence joins TRBV15 and TRBJ1-6; D is unresolved. Trimming took 0 bases from V and 0 from J, leaving 9 bases between them. Germline loops: CDR1 LNHNV, CDR2 YYDKDF (reference sequence). The CDR3 runs to 17 residues. CDR3 nucleotides: TGTGCCACCAGCAGAGACCCTTGGAGCTCCTATAATTCACCCCTCCACTTT. Its translation is CATSRDPWSSYNSPLHF.